These 32 T cell receptor beta chains originate from one sample sequenced in a study of blood T cell repertoires in COVID-19. TCRdb keeps only in-frame clones here, not all; method: immunoSEQ multiplex PCR. Counted here are 250,000 to 350,000 clones, less than 85% occurring once; the ten biggest clones make up roughly 1.5%. The sample consisted of peripheral blood. These receptors came from a human donor with COVID-19, enrolled during active disease. The donor label of this sample is uncertain.

CDR3 coding DNA: TGTGCCAGCAGCTTATCAAGGGGAGGGATCTTCTATGGCTACACCTTC. Protein sequence: CASSLSRGGIFYGYTF. This rearrangement joins TRBV7-3 to TRBJ1-2; tentative D call: TRBD1 (5 bases). V gave up 2 bases and J gave up 4 bases, with 17 bases separating them. The length of the CDR3 is 16 residues. Germline V lookup: CDR1 SGHTA, CDR2 FQGTGA.

The rearrangement links TRBV7-3 to TRBJ2-3; 10 bases fit TRBD1. Germline-derived CDR1 and CDR2 are SGHTA and FQGTGA. J was trimmed by 4 bases and V by 5 bases; bases with no gene match: 9. The CDR3 covers 16 residues. CDR3 bases: TGTGCCAGCAGCCCCTCAGACAGGGGGCATGCAGATACGCAGTATTTT. This sequence encodes CASSPSDRGHADTQYF.

CDR3 region: CASSGLSSYEQYF. CDR3 DNA sequence: TGTGCCAGTAGTGGGTTGTCTAGCTACGAGCAGTACTTC. V gene TRBV19 combines with J gene TRBJ2-7; D remains ambiguous. V lost 5 bases and J 3 bases, leaving 11 bases between the germline ends. This CDR3 spans 13 amino acids. Germline V gene data show CDR1 as LNHDA and CDR2 as SQIVND (reference sequence).

The chain employs TRBV5-1 and TRBJ2-3; D may be TRBD1 (5 bases). CDR3 length: 16 amino acids. Trimming left V 3 bases short and J 1 base short, with 15 bases between. CDR1 and CDR2 from the germline V gene are SGHRS and YFSETQ. CDR3 amino acids: CASSSGILTGTDTQYF. The CDR3 DNA reads as TGCGCCAGCAGCTCAGGGATCCTGACGGGCACAGATACGCAGTATTTT. Complete variable domain (other parts from reference TRBV5-1 and TRBJ2-3): KAGVTQTPRYLIKTRGQQVTLSCSPISGHRSVSWYQQTPGQGLQFLFEYFSETQRNKGNFPGRFSGRQFSNSRSEMNVSTLELGDSALYLCASSSGILTGTDTQYFGPGTRLTVL.

This clone has more than one count but fewer than ten. The rearrangement links TRBV19 to TRBJ2-1; 9 nucleotides agree with TRBD1. V gave up 6 bases and J gave up 15 bases; unmatched junction bases: 9. CDR1 and CDR2 from the germline V gene are LNHDA and SQIVND (reference sequence). The CDR3 extends over 12 amino acids. CDR3 DNA: TGTGCCAGTAGCCTACAGGGGGCGCGACCGTTCTTC. It specifies CASSLQGARPFF.

The rearrangement links TRBV28 to TRBJ2-7; TRBD1 aligns across 9 bases. This CDR3 is 15 amino acids long. CDR1 and CDR2 (germline): MDHEN, SYDVKM. Trimming removed 5 bases from V and 5 bases from J; junction bases left unmatched: 10. Here the CDR3 DNA reads TGTGCCAGCAGTCTCACCGGGACAGGGTCTGACGAGCAGTACTTC. Protein: CASSLTGTGSDEQYF.

The gene calls are TRBV6-1 and TRBJ2-7; the match to TRBD2 covers 7 bases. The CDR3 contains 16 residues. Germline values: CDR1 MNHNS, CDR2 SASEGT. V lost 0 bases and J lost 5; bases outside the gene matches: 10. The CDR3 DNA reads TGTGCCAGCAGTGAAGCTAGCGGACTAGGGTCAAACGAGCAGTACTTC. This sequence encodes CASSEASGLGSNEQYF.

CDR3 sequence (DNA): TGTGCCAGCAGCTTGGTCCCTAGCGCGGGGCGAGAGACCCAGTACTTC. It translates to CASSLVPSAGRETQYF. This sequence joins TRBV5-4 and TRBJ2-5, with D perhaps matching TRBD2 (6 bases). The CDR3 has 16 residues. V lost 0 bases to trimming and J lost 4 bases, with 16 bases between them. Germline CDR1 is SGHNT and CDR2 is YYREEE (reference sequence).

The chain is built from TRBV24-1 and TRBJ2-2; the D gene is possibly TRBD1 (6 bases). Trimming pared 3 bases from V and 3 bases from J, leaving 16 bases between. CDR3 length: 17 residues. The germline CDR1 and CDR2 sequences are KGHDR and SFDVKD. CDR3 residues: CATSDLPRGRYTGELFF. The CDR3 bases are TGTGCCACCAGTGATCTGCCCAGGGGACGGTACACCGGGGAGCTGTTTTTT.

V usage is TRBV7-3 and J usage is TRBJ1-2; TRBD1 aligns across 8 bases. Germline CDR1 reads SGHTA; CDR2 reads FQGTGA. This CDR3 is 14 amino acids long. V gave up 5 bases and J gave up 6 bases; unmatched junction bases: 8. The CDR3 spells CASSPGQGSDGYTF. The CDR3, as DNA: TGTGCCAGCAGCCCTGGACAGGGATCCGATGGCTACACCTTC. Drawing the rest from reference TRBV7-3 and TRBJ1-2, the complete variable domain is GAGVSQTPSNKVTEKGKYVELRCDPISGHTALYWYRQSLGQGPEFLIYFQGTGAADDSGLPNDRFFAVRPEGSVSTLKIQRTERGDSAVYLCASSPGQGSDGYTFGSGTRLTVV.

This sequence joins TRBV29-1 and TRBJ2-5; D perhaps matches TRBD1 (6 bases). Trimming left V 4 bases short and J 1 base short, with 10 bases between. The CDR3 is 13 residues long. CDR1 is SQVTM and CDR2 is ANQGSEA in the germline V gene. Here the CDR3 reads CSVAGQPQETQYF. The CDR3 bases are TGCAGCGTTGCTGGACAGCCCCAAGAGACCCAGTACTTC.

The chain employs TRBV7-2 and TRBJ1-6; D is unresolved. Germline V gives CDR1 SGHTA, CDR2 FQGNSA. CDR3 length equals 15 residues. With 4 bases removed from V and 2 bases from J, the gap between germline ends came to 9 bases. The CDR3 sequence is CASSSGDPYNSPLHF. CDR3 sequence (DNA): TGTGCCAGCAGCTCCGGTGATCCCTATAATTCACCCCTCCACTTT.

This clone was picked up a small number of times. The CDR3 DNA is TGTGCCAGTAACCAATCCCCAGTCCCCGGAGATGAGCAGTTCTTC. This encodes CASNQSPVPGDEQFF. The V gene is TRBV19, the J gene TRBJ2-1; D is unclear. Trimming took off 7 bases at V and 8 bases at J, with 21 bases between the two ends. Germline lookup yields CDR1 LNHDA and CDR2 SQIVND (reference sequence). CDR3 size: 15 residues.

The chain has TRBV7-9 and TRBJ1-1; possibly TRBD1 for D (6 bases). The V gene lost 3 bases and the J gene lost 8 bases, with 16 bases spanning the gap. The CDR3 length is 14 residues. Looked up from germline, CDR1 is SEHNR and CDR2 is FQNEAQ (reference sequence). CDR3 bases: TGTGCCAGCAGCTTGTACATCTCCGGACAGGAAGCTTTCTTT. It specifies CASSLYISGQEAFF.

The chain joins TRBV27 to TRBJ2-7; D unresolved. The CDR3 extends over 14 amino acids. Trimming left V 2 bases short and J 1 base short, with 9 bases between. CDR1 is MNHEY and CDR2 is SMNVEV in the germline V gene (reference sequence). CDR3 coding DNA: TGTGCCAGCAGTTTAAGGCAGGCGTCCTACGAGCAGTACTTC. Translating gives CASSLRQASYEQYF.

J is TRBJ2-1 and V is TRBV12-3 or TRBV12-4; maybe TRBD2 (5 bases). Trimming took 4 bases from V and 9 from J, leaving 13 bases between them. The CDR3 runs 13 residues. CDR3 sequence reads: CASSSTTIAEQFF. CDR3 bases: TGTGCCAGCAGTTCAACGACTATCGCTGAGCAGTTCTTC.

V usage is TRBV29-1 and J usage is TRBJ2-7, with 9 nucleotides matching TRBD2. The CDR3 totals 13 residues. Germline V gene sequence: CDR1 SQVTM, CDR2 ANQGSEA. The V gene end was trimmed by 3 bases and the J gene end by 4 bases; junction bases not matched to a gene: 4. The CDR3 reads CSVETSGDYEQYF. CDR3 DNA: TGCAGCGTTGAGACTAGCGGAGATTACGAGCAGTACTTC.

The rearrangement uses TRBV19 and TRBJ2-7, with 9 positions matching TRBD1. V shed 4 bases, J shed 5 bases, and the junction held 12 bases outside the gene matches. There are 16 residues in the CDR3. CDR1 and CDR2 from the germline V gene are LNHDA and SQIVND (reference sequence). CDR3 loop: CASSRPPGQGPHEQYF. Here the CDR3 DNA reads TGTGCCAGTAGTAGACCACCGGGACAGGGACCCCACGAGCAGTACTTC.

V is TRBV19 and J is TRBJ2-7, with a possible D match to TRBD2 (6 bases). V was clipped by 5 bases and J by 3 bases, with 20 bases between them. Germline assignment: CDR1 LNHDA and CDR2 SQIVND (reference sequence). The length of the CDR3 is 16 residues. The CDR3 nucleotides read TGTGCCAGTAGTCCCGGCCCCGGGGGTGGATTCTACGAGCAGTACTTC. Translated, it gives CASSPGPGGGFYEQYF.

This clone has only one observation. The rearrangement joins TRBV7-9 to TRBJ1-1; D not resolved. The V end was cut by 3 bases, the J end by 1 base, with 12 bases between. Germline CDR1 and CDR2: SEHNR and FQNEAQ (reference sequence). The CDR3 sequence is 15 residues long. Here the CDR3 DNA reads TGTGCCAGCAGCTTCAGACTAACGGAGAACACTGAAGCTTTCTTT. Translating gives CASSFRLTENTEAFF.

This chain joins TRBV19 and TRBJ1-1, with D perhaps matching TRBD1 (5 bases). CDR1 and CDR2 (germline): LNHDA, SQIVND (reference sequence). This CDR3 contains 15 residues. V was pared by 1 base and J by 3 bases, with 12 bases between. Written as DNA, the CDR3 is TGTGCCAGTAGTATAGTCGGGGGATATTACACTGAAGCTTTCTTT. Protein sequence: CASSIVGGYYTEAFF. The full variable domain, with the rest looked up from reference TRBV19 and TRBJ1-1, is DGGITQSPKYLFRKEGQNVTLSCEQNLNHDAMYWYRQDPGQGLRLIYYSQIVNDFQKGDIAEGYSVSREKKESFPLTVTSAQKNPTAFYLCASSIVGGYYTEAFFGQGTRLTVV.

The gene calls are TRBV27 and TRBJ1-4, with D unresolved. This CDR3 has 13 residues. Germline assignment: CDR1 MNHEY and CDR2 SMNVEV (reference sequence). Trimming stripped 3 bases from V and 3 bases from J, with 5 bases between. CDR3 sequence reads: CASSFRSNEKLFF. For the CDR3, the DNA is TGTGCCAGCAGTTTCAGGTCTAATGAAAAACTGTTTTTT.

The chain is built from TRBV28 and TRBJ1-3, with D uncertain. Germline loops: CDR1 MDHEN, CDR2 SYDVKM. The CDR3 totals 15 residues. V lost 4 bases and J 0 bases, leaving 10 bases between the germline ends. CDR3 sequence: CASSWSLPSGNTIYF. The CDR3 nucleotides are TGTGCCAGCAGTTGGAGCCTCCCCTCTGGAAACACCATATATTTT.

The CDR3 region is CAISESTGPGELFF. CDR3 bases: TGTGCCATCAGTGAGTCGACTGGCCCCGGGGAGCTGTTTTTT. The chain has TRBV10-3 and TRBJ2-2; no firm D call. The CDR3 runs to 14 residues. V lost 0 bases and J lost 6, with 8 bases in between. CDR1 is ENHRY and CDR2 is SYGVKD in the germline V gene.

This rearrangement joins TRBV6-4 to TRBJ1-4; TRBD1 might be the D (5 bases). Trimming took off 6 bases at V and 7 bases at J, with 18 bases between the two ends. The germline CDR1 and CDR2 sequences are MRHNA and SNTAGT. The CDR3 runs to 15 residues. CDR3 protein: CASRRDGLRGEKLFF. The CDR3 DNA reads TGTGCCAGCAGAAGAGACGGGCTAAGGGGTGAAAAACTGTTTTTT.

The chain employs TRBV6-5 and TRBJ1-4, with TRBD1 matching 7 bases. The germline CDR1 and CDR2 sequences are MNHEY and SVGAGI. Trimming cost V 6 bases and J 8 bases; bases outside gene matches: 6. This CDR3 is built from 13 residues. The CDR3 loop reads CASRRQGREKLFF. CDR3 nucleotides: TGTGCCAGCAGGAGACAGGGTCGGGAAAAACTGTTTTTT.

The chain's CDR3 is CASSPKHPATNEKLFF. The CDR3 coding sequence is TGTGCCAGCTCACCAAAACATCCCGCAACTAATGAAAAACTGTTTTTT. The chain joins TRBV18 to TRBJ1-4; D is unresolved. The CDR3 is 16 amino acids. V was trimmed by 2 bases and J by 0 bases, leaving 10 bases between them. The V gene's germline CDR1 is KGHSH and CDR2 LQKENI.

This clone was found once. The chain recombines TRBV19 with TRBJ2-2; D not certain. With 3 bases removed from V and 2 bases from J, the gap between germline ends came to 10 bases. CDR3 size: 15 residues. In germline, CDR1 is LNHDA, CDR2 SQIVND (reference sequence). CDR3 protein: CASSINGPNTGELFF. CDR3 DNA: TGTGCCAGTAGTATCAACGGTCCCAACACCGGGGAGCTGTTTTTT.

The gene calls are TRBV3-1 (or the pseudogene TRBV3-2) and TRBJ1-2, with TRBD1 matching over 9 bases. The CDR3 covers 15 residues. After removal of 2 bases from V and 6 bases from J, the junction contained 7 bases not matched to a gene. Germline V gene sequence: CDR1 LGHDT, CDR2 YNNKEL (reference sequence). The CDR3 reads CASSQNEGTGHGYTF. DNA of the CDR3: TGTGCCAGCAGCCAAAACGAGGGGACAGGGCATGGCTACACCTTC.

The V call is TRBV11-2, the J call TRBJ2-3; TRBD2 agrees at 9 bases. The CDR3 has 14 residues. V lost 7 bases and J lost 6; bases outside the gene matches: 8. CDR1 is SGHAT, CDR2 FQNNGV, per germline. CDR3 residues: CASTVGGTSDTQYF. The CDR3, as DNA: TGTGCCAGCACCGTAGGGGGGACTAGCGATACGCAGTATTTT.

The chain links TRBV4-1 to TRBJ2-3; 7 bases match TRBD2. In germline, CDR1 is MGHRA, CDR2 YSYEKL. Trimming took 5 bases from V and 0 from J; bases not matched to a gene: 17. The CDR3 runs to 19 residues. The CDR3 DNA reads as TGCGCCAGCAGCATTAGGGAGGGAGGGTGGTCTTCGAGCACAGATACGCAGTATTTT. Translated: CASSIREGGWSSSTDTQYF.

This clone was counted a few times. This chain connects TRBV28 to TRBJ1-2; 9 nucleotides agree with TRBD1. Trimming at V came to 4 bases and at J to 3 bases, leaving 15 bases not matched to a gene. The CDR3 contains 18 residues. Germline-derived CDR1 and CDR2 are MDHEN and SYDVKM. The CDR3 protein is CASSSNPGTGYIYYGYTF. In DNA form, the CDR3 reads TGTGCCAGCAGTTCGAACCCCGGGACAGGGTATATCTACTATGGCTACACCTTC.